The T cell receptor beta chain under discussion was sequenced for a study of blood T cell repertoires in COVID-19. Study background: Sample material is recorded as cDNA or gDNA derived from T cells, B-cell-depleted T cells, or PBMCs.

Germline trimming cut 7 bases from V and 5 bases from J; bases unmatched to any gene: 9. The CDR3 has 14 residues. From germline, CDR1 is MNHEY and CDR2 SVGAGI. The assay was immunoSEQ multiplex PCR, and TCRdb's table has in-frame clones only and misses some. Of approximately 170,000 clones listed, 80% to 90% were seen once; the top ten hold 7.5% to 8%. Source material: peripheral blood. This TCR was recovered from a man aged 40-50 years who had recovered from COVID-19. The rearrangement links TRBV6-5 to TRBJ1-2; 8 bases align to TRBD1. CDR3 in amino acids: CASTLGRGLYGYTF. The CDR3, as DNA: TGTGCCAGCACCCTGGGCAGGGGGCTGTATGGCTACACCTTC.